The sequence of this T cell receptor beta chain was determined in a study of blood T cell dynamics during melanoma immunotherapy. Data came from immunoSEQ multiplex PCR; TCRdb stores just in-frame clones and leaves some out. This sample has 10,000 or so clones; around 86% occur once, and the top ten carry 0.85% to 1.2%. Time point: week 3, after first cycle of checkpoint inhibitor. The source of this sequence is a human donor with melanoma. The sample in question was blood, obtained from a patient treated with checkpoint blockade.

CDR3 DNA sequence: TGTGCCAGCAGCGTAGCTGGGGGCTCTGGGGCCAACGTCCTGACTTTC. This codes for CASSVAGGSGANVLTF. The chain couples TRBV9 to TRBJ2-6; D possibly matches TRBD1 or TRBD2 (5 bases each). The CDR3 covers 16 residues. Trimming stripped 0 bases from V and 0 bases from J, with 7 bases between. Per germline, CDR1 SGDLS and CDR2 YYNGEE. Using reference TRBV9 and TRBJ2-6 for the parts outside the CDR3, the full variable domain is DSGVTQTPKHLITATGQRVTLRCSPRSGDLSVYWYQQSLDQGLQFLIQYYNGEERAKGNILERFSAQQFPDLHSELNLSSLELGDSALYFCASSVAGGSGANVLTFGAGSRLTVL.